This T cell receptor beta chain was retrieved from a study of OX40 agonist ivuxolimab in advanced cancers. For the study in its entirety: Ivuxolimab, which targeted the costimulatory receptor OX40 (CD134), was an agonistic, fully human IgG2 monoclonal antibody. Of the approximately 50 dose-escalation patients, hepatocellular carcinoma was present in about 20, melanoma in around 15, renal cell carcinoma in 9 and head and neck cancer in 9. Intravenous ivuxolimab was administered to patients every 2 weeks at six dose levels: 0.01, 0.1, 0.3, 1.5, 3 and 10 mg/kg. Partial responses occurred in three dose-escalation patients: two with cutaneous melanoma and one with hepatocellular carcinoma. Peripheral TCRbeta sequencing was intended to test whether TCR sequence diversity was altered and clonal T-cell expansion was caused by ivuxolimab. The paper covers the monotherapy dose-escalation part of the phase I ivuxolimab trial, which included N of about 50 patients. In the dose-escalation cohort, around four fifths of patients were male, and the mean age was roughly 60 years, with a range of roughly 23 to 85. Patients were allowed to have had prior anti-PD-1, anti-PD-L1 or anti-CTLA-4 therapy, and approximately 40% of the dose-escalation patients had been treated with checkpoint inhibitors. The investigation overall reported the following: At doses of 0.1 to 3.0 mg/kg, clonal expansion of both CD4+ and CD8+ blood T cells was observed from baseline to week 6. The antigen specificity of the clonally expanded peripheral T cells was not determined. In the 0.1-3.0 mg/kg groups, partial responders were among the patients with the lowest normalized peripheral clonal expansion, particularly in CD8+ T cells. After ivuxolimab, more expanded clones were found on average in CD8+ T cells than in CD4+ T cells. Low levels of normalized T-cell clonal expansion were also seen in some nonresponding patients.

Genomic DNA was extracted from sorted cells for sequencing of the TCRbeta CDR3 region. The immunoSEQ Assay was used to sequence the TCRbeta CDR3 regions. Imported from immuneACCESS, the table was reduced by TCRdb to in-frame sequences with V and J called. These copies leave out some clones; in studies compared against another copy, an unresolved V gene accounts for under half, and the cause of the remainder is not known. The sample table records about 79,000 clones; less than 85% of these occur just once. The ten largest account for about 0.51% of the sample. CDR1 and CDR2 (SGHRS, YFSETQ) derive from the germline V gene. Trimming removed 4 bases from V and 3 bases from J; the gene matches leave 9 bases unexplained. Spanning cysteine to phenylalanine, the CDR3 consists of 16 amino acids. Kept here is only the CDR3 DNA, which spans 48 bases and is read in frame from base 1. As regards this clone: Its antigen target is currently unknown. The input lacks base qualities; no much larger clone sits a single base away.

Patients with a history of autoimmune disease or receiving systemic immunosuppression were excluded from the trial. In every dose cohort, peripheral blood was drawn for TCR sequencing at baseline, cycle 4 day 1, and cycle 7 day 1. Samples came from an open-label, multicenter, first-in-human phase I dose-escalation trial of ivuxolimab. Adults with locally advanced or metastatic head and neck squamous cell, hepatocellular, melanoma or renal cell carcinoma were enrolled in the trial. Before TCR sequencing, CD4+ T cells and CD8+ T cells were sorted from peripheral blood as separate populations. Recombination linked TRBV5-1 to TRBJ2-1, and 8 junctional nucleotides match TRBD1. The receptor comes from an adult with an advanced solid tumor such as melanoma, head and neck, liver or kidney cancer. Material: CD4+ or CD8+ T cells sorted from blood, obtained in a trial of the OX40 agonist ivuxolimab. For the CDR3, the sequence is CASSAGPGTGYNEQFF. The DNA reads TGCGCCAGCAGCGCGGGACCCGGGACAGGCTACAATGAGCAGTTCTTC. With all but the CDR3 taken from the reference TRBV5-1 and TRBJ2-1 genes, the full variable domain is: KAGVTQTPRYLIKTRGQQVTLSCSPISGHRSVSWYQQTPGQGLQFLFEYFSETQRNKGNFPGRFSGRQFSNSRSEMNVSTLELGDSALYLCASSAGPGTGYNEQFFGPGTRLTVL.